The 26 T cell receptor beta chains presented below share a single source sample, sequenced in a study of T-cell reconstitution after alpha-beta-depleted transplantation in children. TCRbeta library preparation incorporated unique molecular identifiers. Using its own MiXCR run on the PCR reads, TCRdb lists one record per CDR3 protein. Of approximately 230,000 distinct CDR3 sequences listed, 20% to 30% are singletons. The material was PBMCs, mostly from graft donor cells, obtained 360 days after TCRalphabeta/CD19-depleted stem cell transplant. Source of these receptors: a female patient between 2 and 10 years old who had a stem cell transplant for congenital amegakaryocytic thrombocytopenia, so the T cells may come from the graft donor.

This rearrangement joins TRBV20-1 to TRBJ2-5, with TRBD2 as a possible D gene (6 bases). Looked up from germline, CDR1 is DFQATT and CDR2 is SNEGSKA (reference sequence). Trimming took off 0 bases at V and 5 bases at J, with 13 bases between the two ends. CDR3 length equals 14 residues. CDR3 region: CSARDHAGPETQYF. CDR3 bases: TGCAGTGCTAGAGATCACGCGGGACCCGAGACCCAGTACTTC.

Here the CDR3 reads CASKPPGTVNSPLHF. CDR3 coding DNA: TGTGCCAGCAAACCACCGGGGACAGTAAATTCACCCCTCCACTTT. V is TRBV6-1 and J is TRBJ1-6, with 7 bases matching TRBD1. Germline V lookup: CDR1 MNHNS, CDR2 SASEGT. This CDR3 is built from 15 residues. The J segment lost 7 bases and the V segment lost 7 bases, leaving 10 bases of the junction unmatched.

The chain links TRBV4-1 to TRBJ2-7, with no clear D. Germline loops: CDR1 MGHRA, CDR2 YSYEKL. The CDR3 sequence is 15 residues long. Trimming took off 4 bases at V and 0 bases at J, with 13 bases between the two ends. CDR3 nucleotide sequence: TGCGCCAGCAGCCGCGACACCTCGACCTCCTACGAGCAGTACTTC. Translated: CASSRDTSTSYEQYF.

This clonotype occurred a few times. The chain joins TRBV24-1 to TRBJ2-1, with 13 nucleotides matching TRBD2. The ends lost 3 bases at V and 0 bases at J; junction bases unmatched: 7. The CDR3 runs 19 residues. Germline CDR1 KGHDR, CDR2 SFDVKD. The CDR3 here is CATSDLTSGGLSSYNEQFF. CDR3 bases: TGTGCCACCAGTGATCTGACTAGCGGGGGGTTGAGCTCCTACAATGAGCAGTTCTTC.

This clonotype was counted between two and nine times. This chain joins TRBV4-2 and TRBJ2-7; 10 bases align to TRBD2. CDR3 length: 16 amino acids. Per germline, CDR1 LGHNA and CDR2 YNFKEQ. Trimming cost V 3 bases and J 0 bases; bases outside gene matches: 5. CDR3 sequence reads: CASSQRRTSGSYEQYF. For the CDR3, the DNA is TGTGCCAGCAGCCAGCGTAGGACTAGCGGCTCCTACGAGCAGTACTTC.

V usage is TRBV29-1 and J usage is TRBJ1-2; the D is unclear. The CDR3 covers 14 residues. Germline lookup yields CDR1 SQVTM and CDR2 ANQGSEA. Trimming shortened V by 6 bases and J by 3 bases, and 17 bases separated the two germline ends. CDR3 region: CSVARYGRDYGYTF. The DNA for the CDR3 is TGCAGCGTCGCCCGCTATGGGAGGGACTATGGCTACACCTTC. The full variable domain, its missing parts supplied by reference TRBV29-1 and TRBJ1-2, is SAVISQKPSRDICQRGTSLTIQCQVDSQVTMMFWYRQQPGQSLTLIATANQGSEATYESGFVIDKFPISRPNLTFSTLTVSNMSPEDSSIYLCSVARYGRDYGYTFGSGTRLTVV.

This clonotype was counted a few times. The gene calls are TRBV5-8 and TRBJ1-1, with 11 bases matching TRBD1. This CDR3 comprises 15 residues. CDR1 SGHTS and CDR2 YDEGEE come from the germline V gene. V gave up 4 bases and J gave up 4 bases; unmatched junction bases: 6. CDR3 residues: CASSRTGGLVTEAFF. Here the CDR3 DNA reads TGTGCCAGCAGCAGGACAGGGGGCTTGGTCACTGAAGCTTTCTTT.

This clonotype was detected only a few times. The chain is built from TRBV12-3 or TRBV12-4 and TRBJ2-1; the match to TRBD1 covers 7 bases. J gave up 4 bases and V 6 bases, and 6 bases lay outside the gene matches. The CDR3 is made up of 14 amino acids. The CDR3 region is CASRERQGYNEQFF. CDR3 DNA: TGTGCCAGCAGGGAGAGACAGGGTTACAATGAGCAGTTCTTC.

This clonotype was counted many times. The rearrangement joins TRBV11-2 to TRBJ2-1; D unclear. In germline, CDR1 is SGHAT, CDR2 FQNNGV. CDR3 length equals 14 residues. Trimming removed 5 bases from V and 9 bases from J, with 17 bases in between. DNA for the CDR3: TGTGCCAGCAGCACCCTCATAAACCCGGGTGAGCAGTTCTTC. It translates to CASSTLINPGEQFF.

The CDR3 DNA is TGTGCCAGCAGTCCTACCATTAACACCGGGGAGCTGTTTTTT. As protein: CASSPTINTGELFF. The chain joins TRBV12-3 or TRBV12-4 to TRBJ2-2; no clear D gene. The CDR3 has 14 residues. With 5 bases removed from V and 2 bases from J, the gap between germline ends came to 9 bases.

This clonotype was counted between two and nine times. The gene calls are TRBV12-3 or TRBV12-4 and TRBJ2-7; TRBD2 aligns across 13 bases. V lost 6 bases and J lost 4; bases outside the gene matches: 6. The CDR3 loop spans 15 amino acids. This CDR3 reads CASSRPGLAGYEQYF. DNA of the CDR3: TGTGCCAGCAGCCGACCGGGACTAGCGGGATACGAGCAGTACTTC.

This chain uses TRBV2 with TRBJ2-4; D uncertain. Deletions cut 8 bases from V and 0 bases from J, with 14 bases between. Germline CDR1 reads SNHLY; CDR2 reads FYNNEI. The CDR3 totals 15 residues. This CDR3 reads CASRPELLAKNIQYF. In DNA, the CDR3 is TGTGCCAGCCGGCCAGAACTACTAGCCAAAAACATTCAGTACTTC.

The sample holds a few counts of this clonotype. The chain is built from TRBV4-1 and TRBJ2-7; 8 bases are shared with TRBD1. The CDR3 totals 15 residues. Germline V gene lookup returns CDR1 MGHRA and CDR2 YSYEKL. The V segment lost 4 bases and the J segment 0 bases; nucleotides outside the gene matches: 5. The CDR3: CASSRRTGHSYEQYF. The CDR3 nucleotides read TGCGCCAGCAGCCGAAGGACAGGGCACTCCTACGAGCAGTACTTC.

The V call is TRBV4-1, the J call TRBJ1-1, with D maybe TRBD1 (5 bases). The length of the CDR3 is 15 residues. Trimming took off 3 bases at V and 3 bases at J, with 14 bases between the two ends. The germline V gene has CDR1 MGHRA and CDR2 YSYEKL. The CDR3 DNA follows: TGCGCCAGCAGCCAGGGGGGTGGGGTCGACACTGAAGCTTTCTTT. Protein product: CASSQGGGVDTEAFF.

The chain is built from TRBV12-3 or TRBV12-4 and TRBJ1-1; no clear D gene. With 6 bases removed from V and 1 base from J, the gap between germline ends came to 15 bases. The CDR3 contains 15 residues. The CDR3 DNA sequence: TGTGCCAGCAGGCGATGGAGGCCGTCGAACACTGAAGCTTTCTTT. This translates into CASRRWRPSNTEAFF.

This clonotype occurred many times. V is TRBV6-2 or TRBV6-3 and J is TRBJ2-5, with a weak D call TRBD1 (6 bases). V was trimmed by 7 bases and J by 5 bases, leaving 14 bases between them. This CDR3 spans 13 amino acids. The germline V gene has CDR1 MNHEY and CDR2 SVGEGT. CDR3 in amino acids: CASKMSGDETQYF. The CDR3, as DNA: TGTGCCAGCAAGATGTCAGGGGACGAGACCCAGTACTTC.

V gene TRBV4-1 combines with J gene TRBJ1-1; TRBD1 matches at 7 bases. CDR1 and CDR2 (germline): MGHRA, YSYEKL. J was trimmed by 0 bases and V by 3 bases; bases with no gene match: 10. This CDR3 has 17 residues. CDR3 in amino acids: CASSQQFGTDLNTEAFF. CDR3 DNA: TGCGCCAGCAGCCAGCAGTTCGGGACAGATTTGAACACTGAAGCTTTCTTT.

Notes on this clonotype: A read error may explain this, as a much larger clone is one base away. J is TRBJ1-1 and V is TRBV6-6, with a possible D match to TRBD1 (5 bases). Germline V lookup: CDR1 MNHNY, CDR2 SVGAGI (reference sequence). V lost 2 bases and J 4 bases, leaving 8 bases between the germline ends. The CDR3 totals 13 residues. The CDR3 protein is CASSYGAGTEAFF. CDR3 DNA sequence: TGTGCCAGCAGTTACGGGGCGGGCACTGAAGCTTTCTTT.

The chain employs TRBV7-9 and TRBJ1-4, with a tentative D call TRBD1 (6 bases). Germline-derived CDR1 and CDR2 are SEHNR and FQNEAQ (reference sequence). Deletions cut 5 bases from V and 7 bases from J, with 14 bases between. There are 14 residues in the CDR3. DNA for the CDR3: TGTGCCAGCAGCCAGGTCGGGGGGGCTGAAAAACTGTTTTTT. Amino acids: CASSQVGGAEKLFF. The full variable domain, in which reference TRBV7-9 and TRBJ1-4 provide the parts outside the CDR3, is DTGVSQNPRHKITKRGQNVTFRCDPISEHNRLYWYRQTLGQGPEFLTYFQNEAQLEKSRLLSDRFSAERPKGSFSTLEIQRTEQGDSAMYLCASSQVGGAEKLFFGSGTQLSVL.

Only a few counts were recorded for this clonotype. The CDR3 nucleotides are TGTGCCAGCAGCTTAGAAAGGGGGCACTATAAGGATGGCTACACCTTC. The encoded protein is CASSLERGHYKDGYTF. V gene TRBV7-9 combines with J gene TRBJ1-2; 7 bases are a match to TRBD1. The germline gives CDR1 SEHNR, CDR2 FQNEAQ (reference sequence). Trimming cost V 1 base and J 6 bases; bases outside gene matches: 11. The CDR3 length is 16 residues. Full variable domain (outside the CDR3, taken from reference TRBV7-9 and TRBJ1-2): DTGVSQNPRHKITKRGQNVTFRCDPISEHNRLYWYRQTLGQGPEFLTYFQNEAQLEKSRLLSDRFSAERPKGSFSTLEIQRTEQGDSAMYLCASSLERGHYKDGYTFGSGTRLTVV.

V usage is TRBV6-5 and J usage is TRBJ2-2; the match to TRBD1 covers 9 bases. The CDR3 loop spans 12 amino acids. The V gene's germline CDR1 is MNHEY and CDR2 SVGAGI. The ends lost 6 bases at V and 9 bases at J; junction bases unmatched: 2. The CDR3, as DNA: TGTGCCAGCAGAGGACAGGGGCGGGAGCTGTTTTTT. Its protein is CASRGQGRELFF.

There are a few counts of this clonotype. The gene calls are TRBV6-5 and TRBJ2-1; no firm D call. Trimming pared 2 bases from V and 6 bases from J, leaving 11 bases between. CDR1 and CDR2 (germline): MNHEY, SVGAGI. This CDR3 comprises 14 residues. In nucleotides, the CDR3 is TGTGCCAGCAGTTACGTCACGACGGGCAATGAGCAGTTCTTC. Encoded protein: CASSYVTTGNEQFF.

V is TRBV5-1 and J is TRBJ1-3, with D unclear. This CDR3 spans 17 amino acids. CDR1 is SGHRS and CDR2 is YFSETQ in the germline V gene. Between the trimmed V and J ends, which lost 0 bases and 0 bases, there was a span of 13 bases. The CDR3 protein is CASSLDGWRRSGNTIYF. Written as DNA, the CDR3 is TGCGCCAGCAGCTTGGACGGTTGGCGACGCTCTGGAAACACCATATATTTT.

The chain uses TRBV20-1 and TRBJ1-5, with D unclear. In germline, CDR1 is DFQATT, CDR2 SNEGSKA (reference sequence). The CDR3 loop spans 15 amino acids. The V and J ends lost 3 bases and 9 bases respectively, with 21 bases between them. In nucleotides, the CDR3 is TGCAGTGCTAGGACTGGGCTGGAGGCAACACGGCCCCAGCATTTT. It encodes CSARTGLEATRPQHF.

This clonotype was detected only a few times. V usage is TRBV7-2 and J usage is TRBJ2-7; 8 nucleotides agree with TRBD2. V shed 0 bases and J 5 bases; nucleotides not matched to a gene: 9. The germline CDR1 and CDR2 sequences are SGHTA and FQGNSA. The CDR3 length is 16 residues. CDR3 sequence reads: CASSLAAAGGGHEQYF. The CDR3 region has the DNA TGTGCCAGCAGCTTAGCAGCGGCGGGGGGCGGCCACGAGCAGTACTTC.

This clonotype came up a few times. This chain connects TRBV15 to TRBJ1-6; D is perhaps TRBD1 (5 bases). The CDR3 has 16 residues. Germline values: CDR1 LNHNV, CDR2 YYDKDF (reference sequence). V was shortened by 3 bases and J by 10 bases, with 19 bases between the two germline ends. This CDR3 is CATSSPWGGVRSPLHF. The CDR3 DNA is TGTGCCACCAGCAGCCCCTGGGGAGGGGTTCGATCACCCCTCCACTTT.